Below are 12 T cell receptor beta chains sequenced from a single sample in a study of blood T cell repertoires in COVID-19. Clones were sequenced by immunoSEQ multiplex PCR, and TCRdb holds only the in-frame ones, with some missing. The sample records around 300,000 clones, under 90% being singletons. Specimen: peripheral blood. These receptors were taken from a man aged 45-65 years with acute or convalescent COVID-19.

The chain has TRBV7-6 and TRBJ2-7; 9 bases agree with TRBD1. J gave up 1 base and V 5 bases, and 6 bases lay outside the gene matches. The CDR3 length is 15 residues. Germline CDR1 is SGHVS and CDR2 is FNYEAQ. The CDR3 protein is CASSPGTGLSYEQYF. The CDR3 DNA reads as TGTGCCAGCAGCCCCGGGACAGGGCTATCCTACGAGCAGTACTTC.

V is TRBV5-1 and J is TRBJ2-4, with TRBD1 matching over 10 bases. Germline V gene sequence: CDR1 SGHRS, CDR2 YFSETQ. Trimming at V came to 4 bases and at J to 15 bases, leaving 10 bases not matched to a gene. The CDR3 runs to 13 residues. CDR3 nucleotides: TGCGCCAGCAGCGCGTCGGGACAGGGGCCGGGGTACTTC. Amino acid sequence: CASSASGQGPGYF.

This clone was counted once. CDR3 residues: CASSLVQGSTGELFF. For the CDR3, the DNA is TGTGCCAGCAGCTTAGTCCAGGGCAGCACCGGGGAGCTGTTTTTT. The J gene is TRBJ2-2, the V gene TRBV7-6; a weak D match, TRBD1 (5 bases). The CDR3 sequence is 15 residues long. The germline CDR1 and CDR2 sequences are SGHVS and FNYEAQ. Trimming took off 1 base at V and 4 bases at J, with 10 bases between the two ends. Complete variable domain (other parts from reference TRBV7-6 and TRBJ2-2): GAGVSQSPRYKVTKRGQDVALRCDPISGHVSLYWYRQALGQGPEFLTYFNYEAQQDKSGLPNDRFSAERPEGSISTLTIQRTEQRDSAMYRCASSLVQGSTGELFFGEGSRLTVL.

The chain carries TRBV15 and TRBJ1-4; D uncertain. The CDR3 consists of 15 residues. The germline V gene has CDR1 LNHNV and CDR2 YYDKDF (reference sequence). Trimming shortened V by 1 base and J by 8 bases, and 14 bases separated the two germline ends. DNA of the CDR3: TGTGCCACCAGCAGAGTGGCGGGCCTGGGGGAAAAACTGTTTTTT. It codes for CATSRVAGLGEKLFF.

The CDR3: CASSFTDRGRAYEQYF. The CDR3 DNA sequence: TGTGCCAGCAGCTTCACGGACAGGGGACGAGCCTACGAGCAGTACTTC. The chain has TRBV5-6 and TRBJ2-7; 9 bases map to TRBD1. The germline CDR1 and CDR2 sequences are SGHDT and YYEEEE. The V gene end was trimmed by 2 bases and the J gene end by 2 bases; junction bases not matched to a gene: 8. This CDR3 contains 16 residues.

The DNA of the CDR3 is TGTGCCAGTAGCCGGACTAGCTTGAGTGCCTACGAGCAGTACTTC. Amino acid sequence: CASSRTSLSAYEQYF. This chain uses TRBV19 with TRBJ2-7; 8 bases fit TRBD2. This CDR3 has 15 amino acids. J lost 2 bases, V lost 6 bases, and 9 bases had no gene match. Germline CDR1 and CDR2: LNHDA and SQIVND (reference sequence).

The rearrangement uses TRBV6-5 and TRBJ2-1; 8 positions agree with TRBD2. J was trimmed by 10 bases and V by 6 bases; bases with no gene match: 5. The CDR3 sequence is 12 residues long. Germline CDR1 and CDR2: MNHEY and SVGAGI. The CDR3 sequence is CASSLAGWEQFF. The CDR3 DNA follows: TGTGCCAGCAGCCTAGCGGGTTGGGAGCAGTTCTTC.

This clone was picked up many times. This chain links TRBV7-9 with TRBJ1-1; D remains unclear. The V and J ends lost 2 bases and 5 bases respectively, with 9 bases between them. This CDR3 comprises 13 residues. Germline CDR1 and CDR2: SEHNR and FQNEAQ (reference sequence). This chain's CDR3 is CASSLSSPTEAFF. In DNA, the CDR3 is TGTGCCAGCAGCTTATCTTCCCCGACTGAAGCTTTCTTT.

The rearrangement links TRBV28 to TRBJ2-7, with no clear D. Germline V gene sequence: CDR1 MDHEN, CDR2 SYDVKM. CDR3 length: 13 residues. Deletions cut 6 bases from V and 3 bases from J, with 12 bases between. The CDR3 DNA follows: TGTGCCAGCAGCCCCCCGGGTGACTACGAGCAGTACTTC. The encoded protein is CASSPPGDYEQYF.

V and J are TRBV6-1 and TRBJ2-3; maybe TRBD1 (5 bases). This CDR3 has 17 amino acids. CDR1 MNHNS and CDR2 SASEGT come from the germline V gene. The germline V and J ends were trimmed by 1 base and 0 bases, with 14 bases remaining between them. The CDR3 DNA is TGTGCCAGCAGTGAAGTGCTGGGGCTTGTTAGCACAGATACGCAGTATTTT. It translates to CASSEVLGLVSTDTQYF.

The rearrangement uses TRBV9 and TRBJ2-2; TRBD2 matches at 10 bases. CDR3 length equals 16 residues. Germline trimming cut 2 bases from V and 3 bases from J; bases unmatched to any gene: 4. Germline V gene data show CDR1 as SGDLS and CDR2 as YYNGEE. Written as DNA, the CDR3 is TGTGCCAGCAGCGTTCTAGCGGGGGCCCACACCGGGGAGCTGTTTTTT. Its protein product is CASSVLAGAHTGELFF. Together with reference TRBV9 and TRBJ2-2, the CDR3 gives the full variable domain: DSGVTQTPKHLITATGQRVTLRCSPRSGDLSVYWYQQSLDQGLQFLIQYYNGEERAKGNILERFSAQQFPDLHSELNLSSLELGDSALYFCASSVLAGAHTGELFFGEGSRLTVL.

The gene calls are TRBV10-1 and TRBJ2-2, with 10 bases identical to TRBD1. CDR1 and CDR2 (germline): WNHNN, SYGVQD (reference sequence). CDR3 size: 15 residues. With V trimmed by 4 bases and J by 5 bases, 4 bases remained unmatched. CDR3 bases: TGCGCCAGCAGTGCTCGACAGGGGGCGACCGGGGAGCTGTTTTTT. This codes for CASSARQGATGELFF.